Listed below are T cell receptor beta chains from one sample, sequenced in a study of identifying expanded T cells in peripheral blood. The table came from immunoSEQ multiplex PCR; TCRdb's copy has only in-frame clones and leaves some out. Of 60,000 to 80,000 clones detected, 85% to 90% appear once; the ten largest clones hold around 3%. Sequencing used blood. The receptors were gathered from a person aged 18 to 69 in good health. Both conserved end residues are part of each CDR3. Each record gives: J gene, D gene, V gene, clone size, CDR3 DNA, CDR3 protein. A D gene is named only where the DNA matches it firmly. Only some rows state a clone size, as once, few, many or a class for expanded clones.

>TRBJ2-4|TRBD1|TRBV6-4|once
TGTGCCAGCCGACAGGGAAACATTCAGTACTTC
CASRQGNIQYF
>TRBJ2-1|.|TRBV11-2|.
TGTGCCAGTAAGAAGGACAACTCCTACAATGAGCAGTTCTTC
CASKKDNSYNEQFF
>TRBJ1-2|.|TRBV9|.
TGTGCCAGCACCGGCAGGGGTCAAGGCTATGGCTACACCTTC
CASTGRGQGYGYTF
>TRBJ1-2|.|TRBV6-5|.
TGTGCCAGCAGTTACTTAAATGGGGGTTTTGGCTACACCTTC
CASSYLNGGFGYTF
>TRBJ1-3|.|TRBV7-8|.
TGTGCCAGCAGCTCCTACTCTGGAAACACCATATATTTT
CASSSYSGNTIYF
>TRBJ2-3|.|TRBV7-7|.
TGTGCTAGCAGCTCGGACCACACAGATACGCAGTATTTT
CASSSDHTDTQYF
>TRBJ1-5|TRBD1|TRBV19|.
TGTGCCAGTAGTATAGTCCGACAGGGGAATAGCAATCAGCCCCAGCATTTT
CASSIVRQGNSNQPQHF
>TRBJ1-4|.|TRBV6-6|.
TGTGCCAGCGGCAGGGGCGAGAATGAAAAACTGTTTTTT
CASGRGENEKLFF
>TRBJ2-4|TRBD2|TRBV27|.
TGTGCCAGCAGTCCCCGGGGGGGGCCCAGGAAGGAAAACATTCAGTACTTC
CASSPRGGPRKENIQYF
>TRBJ2-5|TRBD2|TRBV25-1|.
TGTGCCAGCAGTGACCGAAGACTAGCGGGGCTAGAGACCCAGTACTTC
CASSDRRLAGLETQYF
>TRBJ2-2|TRBD2|TRBV19|.
TGTGCCAGTAGCGACAATAGCGGGAGCGGGACCGGGGAGCTGTTTTTT
CASSDNSGSGTGELFF
>TRBJ1-1|.|TRBV6-5|.
TGTGCCAGCTCCCACCCCCCCCCGGCTGAAGCTTTCTTT
CASSHPPPAEAFF
>TRBJ2-2|.|TRBV30|once
TGTGCCTGGAGTGTAGAGTGGCAGGCGAACACCGGGGAGCTGTTTTTT
CAWSVEWQANTGELFF
>TRBJ1-5|.|TRBV28|.
TGTGCCAGCAGCCCCGCGGCGGGGGGCAATCAGCCCCAGCATTTT
CASSPAAGGNQPQHF
>TRBJ2-1|TRBD2|TRBV25-1|.
TGTGCCAGCAGTGAACGGCGACTAGCCGTGAACAATGAGCAGTTCTTC
CASSERRLAVNNEQFF
>TRBJ1-4|TRBD1|TRBV29-1|.
TGCAGCGTGAGGACAGGGGGGAGTGAAAAACTGTTTTTT
CSVRTGGSEKLFF
>TRBJ1-3|.|TRBV11-2|.
TGTGCCAGCAGCCCCTTCTACGGCTCTGGAAACACCATATATTTT
CASSPFYGSGNTIYF
>TRBJ1-5|TRBD1|TRBV29-1|.
TGCAGCGCAACGGGACAGCGGATCCGGCCCCAGCATTTT
CSATGQRIRPQHF
>TRBJ2-7|TRBD1|TRBV6-5|.
TGTGCCAGCAGTTGGACAGGGGAGCAGTACTTC
CASSWTGEQYF
>TRBJ2-5|.|TRBV18|.
TGTGCCAGCTCAATGGCAGAAGAGATTCAAGAGACCCAGTACTTC
CASSMAEEIQETQYF
>TRBJ1-4|.|TRBV5-6|.
TGTGCCAGCAGCTTAAACAGGGAAGCAACTAATGAAAAACTGTTTTTT
CASSLNREATNEKLFF
>TRBJ1-5|TRBD1|TRBV7-1|.
TGTGCCAGCAGCTTAGCCCGGACAGGGACGAATCAGCCCCAGCATTTT
CASSLARTGTNQPQHF
>TRBJ1-6|.|TRBV28|once
TGTGCCAGCGAGGCGGGGAATAATTCACCCCTCCACTTT
CASEAGNNSPLHF
>TRBJ2-5|TRBD1|TRBV29-1|.
TGCAGCGCCGAGAGGGACAGGGGGGAGACCCAGTACTTC
CSAERDRGETQYF
>TRBJ1-3|TRBD1|TRBV28|.
TGTGCCAGCAGGGTCAGGGGGGGCTCACAAAACACCATATATTTT
CASRVRGGSQNTIYF
>TRBJ2-7|.|TRBV7-3|.
TGTGCCAGCAGCTCCCAGGGCTTGGGCGAGCAGTACTTC
CASSSQGLGEQYF
>TRBJ1-5|.|TRBV4-3|.
TGCGCCAGCAGCCAAGTCGTTGTAAATCAGCCCCAGCATTTT
CASSQVVVNQPQHF
>TRBJ2-1|.|TRBV6-4|.
TGTGCCAGCAGTGTAGAACCCGGGCAGACCTTCGAGCAGTTCTTC
CASSVEPGQTFEQFF
>TRBJ2-6|.|TRBV11-2|.
TGTGCCAGCAGTCGGACAGATTTGTCTGGGGCCAACGTCCTGACTTTC
CASSRTDLSGANVLTF
>TRBJ1-4|.|TRBV4-2|.
TGTGCCAGCAGCCAAGATCGGGGTTTTACTGAAAAACTGTTTTTT
CASSQDRGFTEKLFF
>TRBJ2-1|.|TRBV4-2|once
TGTGCCAGCAGCCGAAACAGGGATGAGCAGTTCTTC
CASSRNRDEQFF
>TRBJ2-2|.|TRBV7-9|.
TGTGCCAGCAGCCCCCGATCTAATACCGGGGAGCTGTTTTTT
CASSPRSNTGELFF
>TRBJ2-3|TRBD2|TRBV6-4|.
TGTGCCAGCAGTGAATCAGCGGGGGGGCATGAAGATACGCAGTATTTT
CASSESAGGHEDTQYF
>TRBJ2-7|.|TRBV27|.
TGTGCCAGCAGTTTATCCCACCCGGGGCGGAGCTACGAGCAGTACTTC
CASSLSHPGRSYEQYF
>TRBJ2-7|TRBD1|TRBV5-1|once
TGCGCCAGCAGCTTGGTGACAGGGGGCCGCTACGAGCAGTACTTC
CASSLVTGGRYEQYF
>TRBJ1-1|.|TRBV5-1|few
TGCGCCAGCAGCTTTACCGGACAGTCGAACACTGAAGCTTTCTTT
CASSFTGQSNTEAFF
>TRBJ1-6|.|TRBV21-1|.
TGTGCCAGCAGCAAAGCGGCAGCGTGGGGGGATAATTCACCCCTCCACTTT
CASSKAAAWGDNSPLHF
>TRBJ2-1|.|TRBV5-6|.
TGTGCCAGCAGCTTGGCACTGCGGACGGAGGTTTACAATGAGCAGTTCTTC
CASSLALRTEVYNEQFF
>TRBJ1-4|.|TRBV4-3|.
TGCGCCAGCAGCCAAGCAGGATTGTTGACAAAACTGTTTTTT
CASSQAGLLTKLFF
>TRBJ1-1|TRBD1|TRBV2|.
TGTGCCAGCGTGGAATTGGGACAGCGCACTGAAGCTTTCTTT
CASVELGQRTEAFF
>TRBJ2-4|TRBD2|TRBV25-1|.
TGTGCCAGCAGTGAAGTGCGGGGGGCCCCGTACTTC
CASSEVRGAPYF
>TRBJ2-1|TRBD2|TRBV11-3|once
TGTGCCAGCAGCTTTAAGTGGGAGGGGTACAATGAGCAGTTCTTC
CASSFKWEGYNEQFF
>TRBJ2-7|TRBD2|TRBV5-1|.
TGCGCCAGCAGCGTGGGGACTAGCGGGAGTTACGAGCAGTACTTC
CASSVGTSGSYEQYF
>TRBJ1-6|.|TRBV5-8|.
TGTGCCAGCAGCCCCCAGGGTCCCCCCCATAATTCACCCCTCCACTTT
CASSPQGPPHNSPLHF
>TRBJ2-2|TRBD2|TRBV19|.
TGTGCCAGTAGTATAGATCCTCTAGCGGGAGGGCCCGCGGAGCTGTTTTTT
CASSIDPLAGGPAELFF
>TRBJ1-5|.|TRBV5-5|.
TGTGCCAGCAGCTTTATGCCAGGAAGCGTACCTCAGCCCCAGCATTTT
CASSFMPGSVPQPQHF
>TRBJ2-2|TRBD2|TRBV18|few
TGTGCCAGCTCACCCGGGGGACTAGCTTGGACCGGGGAGCTGTTTTTT
CASSPGGLAWTGELFF
>TRBJ1-3|.|TRBV6-1|.
TGTGCCAGCAGTGAGGACTACTCTGGAAACACCATATATTTT
CASSEDYSGNTIYF
>TRBJ2-2|.|TRBV19|.
TGTGCCAGTAGTACCTTAGCGTCCGTGGGGACCGGGGAGCTGTTTTTT
CASSTLASVGTGELFF
>TRBJ2-1|TRBD2|TRBV7-6|once
TGTGCCAGCAGTTCCACTAGCGCCTCCTACAATGAGCAGTTCTTC
CASSSTSASYNEQFF
>TRBJ2-1|.|TRBV4-2|once
TGTGCCAGCAGCCAAGATCCCGACCCCAGGGCAGAAAATGAGCAGTTCTTC
CASSQDPDPRAENEQFF
>TRBJ2-2|.|TRBV19|.
TGTGCCAGTAGTCCCTCGGCCGCGAACACCGGGGAGCTGTTTTTT
CASSPSAANTGELFF
>TRBJ1-2|.|TRBV5-4|.
TGTGCCAGCAGCTTGTCTCGAGGCGGCCAAAGCGGCTACACCTTC
CASSLSRGGQSGYTF
>TRBJ2-5|.|TRBV13|.
TGTGCCAGCAGCTTTAGCGGTTTCCAAGAGACCCAGTACTTC
CASSFSGFQETQYF
>TRBJ1-6|TRBD1|TRBV6-1|.
TGTGCCAGCACCGGGACAGGGGCAGGTAATTCACCCCTCCACTTT
CASTGTGAGNSPLHF